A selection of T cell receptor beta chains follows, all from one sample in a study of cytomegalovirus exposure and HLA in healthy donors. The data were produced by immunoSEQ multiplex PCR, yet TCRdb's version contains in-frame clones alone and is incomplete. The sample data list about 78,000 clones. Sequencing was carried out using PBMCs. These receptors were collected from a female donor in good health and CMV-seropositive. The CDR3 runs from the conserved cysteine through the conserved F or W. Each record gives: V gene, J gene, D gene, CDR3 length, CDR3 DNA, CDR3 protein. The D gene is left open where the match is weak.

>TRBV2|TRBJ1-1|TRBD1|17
TGTGCCAGCAAAAGACACCGAGTGGGACAGGCAAACACTGAAGCTTTCTTT
CASKRHRVGQANTEAFF
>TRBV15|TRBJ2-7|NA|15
TGTGCCACCAGCGAGGAACTAGGGTGGCGGTACGAGCAGTACTTC
CATSEELGWRYEQYF
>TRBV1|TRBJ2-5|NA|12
TGCACCAGCATTCGAGGGTTGGAGACCCAGTACTTC
CTSIRGLETQYF
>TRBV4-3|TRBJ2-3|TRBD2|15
TGCGCCAGCAGCCCCGGGGGGAGCGGCACAGATACGCAGTATTTT
CASSPGGSGTDTQYF
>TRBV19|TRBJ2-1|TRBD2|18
TGTGCCAGTAGTATAGACTCGAGAGGAGCGGGGGGCTACAATGAGCAGTTCTTC
CASSIDSRGAGGYNEQFF
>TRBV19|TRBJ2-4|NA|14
TGTGCCAGTAGATTTTCGGGGGGCGCCTCCATTCAGTACTTC
CASRFSGGASIQYF
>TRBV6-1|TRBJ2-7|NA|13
TGTGCCGCCTCCCCCCGGGGGTCATACGAGCAGTACTTC
CAASPRGSYEQYF
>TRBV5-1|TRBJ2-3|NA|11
TGCGCCAGCAGCTCAGAGAGGTCGCAGTATTTT
CASSSERSQYF
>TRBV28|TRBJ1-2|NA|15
TGTGCCAGTGTATTGGGCCCTCCGGCCTCCTATGGCTACACCTTC
CASVLGPPASYGYTF
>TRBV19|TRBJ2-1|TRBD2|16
TGTGCCAGTAGTATAGATCACAGCGGGGGTTACAATGAGCAGTTCTTC
CASSIDHSGGYNEQFF
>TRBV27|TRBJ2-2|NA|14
TGTGCCAGCAGTGCCGACTCCTACACCGGGGAGCTGTTTTTT
CASSADSYTGELFF
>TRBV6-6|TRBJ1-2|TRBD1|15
TGTGCCAGCAGTTACCTCCGGACAGGGGGAGAAGGCTACACCTTC
CASSYLRTGGEGYTF
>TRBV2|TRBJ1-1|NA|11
TGTGCCAGCAGTGAGGGGACAGAAGCTTTCTTT
CASSEGTEAFF
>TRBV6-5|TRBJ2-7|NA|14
TGTGCCAGCAGTTCCGGACGGACTACCTACGAGCAGTACTTC
CASSSGRTTYEQYF
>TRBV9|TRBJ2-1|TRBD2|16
TGTGCCAGCAGCGTAGCCACTAGCGGCCTCTACAATGAGCAGTTCTTC
CASSVATSGLYNEQFF
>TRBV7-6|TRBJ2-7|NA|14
TGTGCCAGCACCAGGGAGGCTGGGTCCTACGAGCAGTACTTC
CASTREAGSYEQYF
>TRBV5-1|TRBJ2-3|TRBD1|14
TGCGCCAGCAGCTTAGGGGGCGAGGCAGATACGCAGTATTTT
CASSLGGEADTQYF
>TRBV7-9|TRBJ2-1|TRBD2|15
TGTGCCAGCAGCCAAAGGACTAGCGGGGGGAATGAGCAGTTCTTC
CASSQRTSGGNEQFF
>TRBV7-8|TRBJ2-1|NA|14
TGTGCCAGCAGCAGGCGGGACGGATACAATGAGCAGTTCTTC
CASSRRDGYNEQFF
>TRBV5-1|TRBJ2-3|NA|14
TGCGCCAGCAGCTCGGCGGGACGGCCAGATACGCAGTATTTT
CASSSAGRPDTQYF
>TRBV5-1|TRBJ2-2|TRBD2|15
TGCGCCAGCAGCTTTGGGACTAGGGTAACCGGGGAGCTGTTTTTT
CASSFGTRVTGELFF
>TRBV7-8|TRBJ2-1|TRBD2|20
TGTGCCAGCAGCTTAGCGGCAACAGGGGGCGTAGCGGGAGGGGAGAATGAGCAGTTCTTC
CASSLAATGGVAGGENEQFF
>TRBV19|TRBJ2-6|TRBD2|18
TGTGCCAGTAGTCGCGTTGAGTGGGAGGGCTCTGGGGCCAACGTCCTGACTTTC
CASSRVEWEGSGANVLTF
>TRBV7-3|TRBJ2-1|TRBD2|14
TGTGCCAGCAGCTTAGCGGGAGGGCCCAATGAGCAGTTCTTC
CASSLAGGPNEQFF
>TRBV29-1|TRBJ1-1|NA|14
TGCAGCGTTGGCGCGGGGGCCCTCCGGACTGAAGCTTTCTTT
CSVGAGALRTEAFF
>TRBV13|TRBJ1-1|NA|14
TGTGCCAGCAGCCGATTCACAGGGAACACTGAAGCTTTCTTT
CASSRFTGNTEAFF
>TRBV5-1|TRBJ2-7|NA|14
TGCGCCAGCACGTACAGGGGGGGGTCCTACGAGCAGTACTTC
CASTYRGGSYEQYF
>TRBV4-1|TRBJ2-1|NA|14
TGCGCCAGCAGGGTGCGGGGCTCCTACAATGAGCAGTTCTTC
CASRVRGSYNEQFF
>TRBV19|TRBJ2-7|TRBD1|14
TGTGCCAGTAGTATAGATCCGGGACAGAGCGAGCAGTACTTC
CASSIDPGQSEQYF
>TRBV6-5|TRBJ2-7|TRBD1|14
TGTGCCAGCAGTACGGACAGGGGGCTCTACGAGCAGTACTTC
CASSTDRGLYEQYF
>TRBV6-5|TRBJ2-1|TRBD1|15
TGTGCCAGCAGTTACTCTGGGACAGGAGTCAATGAGCAGTTCTTC
CASSYSGTGVNEQFF
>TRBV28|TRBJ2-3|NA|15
TGTGCCAGCAGTTTAGGGTCGGGAAGCACAGATACGCAGTATTTT
CASSLGSGSTDTQYF
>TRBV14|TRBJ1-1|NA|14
TGTGCCAGCAGCCAGGGTCAGTGGGCCACTGAAGCTTTCTTT
CASSQGQWATEAFF
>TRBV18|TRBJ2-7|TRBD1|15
TGTGCCAGCTCACTCCCAGGGGGCGCGAAAAAGGAGCAGTACTTC
CASSLPGGAKKEQYF
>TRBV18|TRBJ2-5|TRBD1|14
TGTGCCAGCTCATCCGGACAGGGACAAGAGACCCAGTACTTC
CASSSGQGQETQYF
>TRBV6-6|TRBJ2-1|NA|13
TGTGCCAGCGGAGATGGTATTTACAATGAGCAGTTCTTC
CASGDGIYNEQFF
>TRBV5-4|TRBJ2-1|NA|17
TGTGCCAGCAGCTCACGACAAACAGGGTCCCACTACAATGAGCAGTTCTTC
CASSSRQTGSHYNEQFF
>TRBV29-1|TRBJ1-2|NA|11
TGCAGCGTGACAGATAACTATAGCTACACCTTC
CSVTDNYSYTF
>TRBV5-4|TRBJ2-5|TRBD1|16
TGTGCCAGCAGCGCCCGGGACAGGGGTATCGGAGAGACCCAGTACTTC
CASSARDRGIGETQYF
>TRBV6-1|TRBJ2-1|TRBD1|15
TGTGCCAGCAGGACAGGACAGGGGGCAAGGGATGAGCAGTTCTTC
CASRTGQGARDEQFF
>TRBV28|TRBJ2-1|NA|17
TGTGCCAGCAGTCTAGGCCCACCAGGGTTACGTTACAATGAGCAGTTCTTC
CASSLGPPGLRYNEQFF
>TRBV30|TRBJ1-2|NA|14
TGTGCCTGGAGTGTTCAGGGGTCGGCTTCTGGCTACACCTTC
CAWSVQGSASGYTF
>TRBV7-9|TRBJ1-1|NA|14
TGTGCCAGCAGCGAATATCGGGGGAACACTGAAGCTTTCTTT
CASSEYRGNTEAFF
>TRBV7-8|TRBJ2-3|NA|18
TGTGACTTCAGTTTCAGCGAGACAGAGCCTGAGGACACAGATACGCAGTATTTT
CDFSFSETEPEDTDTQYF
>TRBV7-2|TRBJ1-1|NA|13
TGTGCCAGCAGCATGGGAGAGAACACTGAAGCTTTCTTT
CASSMGENTEAFF
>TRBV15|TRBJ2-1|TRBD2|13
TGTGCCACCAGCAGAAGAGGACTAGCGGGGGGGGTCTTC
CATSRRGLAGGVF
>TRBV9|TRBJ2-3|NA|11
TGTGCCAGCAGCGCCTTGGATACGCAGTATTTT
CASSALDTQYF
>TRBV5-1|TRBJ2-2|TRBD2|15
TGCGCCAGCAGCTCGACTAGCGTGGTAACCGGGGAGCTGTTTTTT
CASSSTSVVTGELFF
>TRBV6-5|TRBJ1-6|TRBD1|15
TGTGCCAGCAGTTACGATACAGGGGGGAATTCACCCCTCCACTTT
CASSYDTGGNSPLHF
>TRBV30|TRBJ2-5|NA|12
TGTGCCTTAGGTCCGGAGATGGAGACCCAGTACTTC
CALGPEMETQYF
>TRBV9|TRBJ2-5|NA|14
TGTGCCAGCAGCGGTCTAGAGGGGGTGCGGGCCCAGTACTTC
CASSGLEGVRAQYF
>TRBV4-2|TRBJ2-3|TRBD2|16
TGTGCCAGCAGCCAAATGGGTAGCGGGAGCACAGATACGCAGTATTTT
CASSQMGSGSTDTQYF